This TCR beta chain was captured by sequencing in a study of T cells after yellow fever vaccination (dated by TCRdb to between 2018 and 2020). About the full investigation: The SMART-Seq v4 Ultra Low Input RNA kit was used to prepare libraries from fractions with low cell numbers. Bulk TCR alpha and beta repertoires were sequenced longitudinally to track T-cell clones before and after primary and booster YFV17D yellow fever vaccination. The cohort comprised two healthy male donors, one aged 18 to 30 and one aged 30 to 39 years. Bulk PBMC replicates and cell subsets were isolated from blood drawn at multiple timepoints before and after both primary and secondary immunization. The full study reports these points: Most clones expanded after primary vaccination were re-detected after the booster (around 96% of CD4 and 88% of CD8), suggesting broad memory maintenance. A small share of clonotypes occurred in both CD4 and CD8 compartments, likely arising from convergent recombination. The study included only two donors, which limits how far the findings can be generalized. The secondary T-cell response was weaker than the primary response but faster, peaking on day 5 instead of day 15. Because abundant contaminating clonotypes from the bulk population could be contained in FACS-sorted repertoires, computational filtering was required.

Including the terminal cysteine and phenylalanine, the CDR3 comprises 12 residues. The CDR3 DNA has 36 bases and is translated from base 1. The trim is 6 bases for V and 0 bases for J, with a gap of 6 bases between the germline ends. This clonotype was detected ten times or more. Its antigen is not yet known. One base away there is no much larger clone; base qualities are not given. The reads were generated on an Illumina NovaSeq 6000. TCR cDNA was synthesized by 5'RACE template switching, which introduced a universal primer site and unique molecular identifiers. cDNA synthesis was primed from both the TCR alpha and TCR beta constant segments. Library amplification involved two PCR steps, and the second step added sample barcodes and sequencing adapters. Sequencing of the libraries was done on either Illumina HiSeq 2500 (2x100 bp) or NovaSeq (2x150 bp). The published analysis was carried out like this. Reads were demultiplexed and collapsed into UMI consensus sequences with MIGEC, and V(D)J alignment was performed with MiXCR. Clonotypes responding to the vaccine were identified with edgeR on replicate PBMC samples, with the criteria of FDR below 0.01 and a log2 fold change above 5 up to day 15. Bulk clonotypes were assigned CD4 or CD8 identity according to which sequenced CD4 or CD8 repertoire held them at higher abundance. The public reads were reprocessed in TCRdb via fastp at Q25 and MiXCR, keeping in-frame beta chains. Each CDR3 protein appears once, grouped with its most common genes and DNA. Clone size and V and J calls follow TCRdb, not the original study. This sample comprises 150,000 to 200,000 distinct CDR3 sequences, approximately 11% of them detected only once. The ten largest make up 36% of the sample.

Reading the label with the study, this specimen's treatment or condition is: live attenuated yellow fever vaccine strain. A standard Ficoll-Paque protocol was used to isolate PBMCs from peripheral blood. CD4 and CD8 T-cell fractions were isolated with Dynabeads CD4 and CD8 positive selection kits. TriZol was used to extract RNA from bulk PBMCs, from CD4 and CD8 fractions, and from dextramer-positive and dextramer-negative fractions. The sequence was obtained from a man younger than 35 who received the YFV17D yellow fever vaccine. This chain joins TRBV12-3 or TRBV12-4 to TRBJ2-7, with the D gene call left open. The sample in question was CD8+ T cells sorted from PBMCs, obtained 15 days after the yellow fever booster vaccination. The DNA sequence follows: TGTGCCAGCAGCATTGTCTCCTACGAGCAGTACTTC. The resulting protein is CASSIVSYEQYF.